These 12 T cell receptor beta chains share one sample of origin, sequenced in a study of T-cell memory formation after mild COVID-19 (dated by TCRdb to 2020 to 2023). Library construction relied on 5' RACE. Sequencing used an Illumina NovaSeq 6000. The raw public reads went through TCRdb reprocessing: fastp at Q25, MiXCR clone calling, in-frame beta chains kept. Each record represents a unique CDR3 protein, reported with the most common genes and DNA among its rows. The sample table records around 400,000 distinct CDR3 sequences; approximately 24% of these occur just once. Roughly 8.9% of the sample rests with the top ten. Sequenced: PBMCs or a T cell subset sorted from them (not recorded which). The source is an adult woman who had mild COVID-19 (a few samples of this study predate the infection). The sample titles of this study are shuffled in the database, so cell type and time point are left out; the donor was told from shared clones.

The chain carries TRBV7-8 and TRBJ2-1, with D tentatively TRBD1 or TRBD2 (5 bases each). Between the trimmed V and J ends, which lost 5 bases and 6 bases, there was a span of 8 bases. CDR1 and CDR2 (germline): SGHVS, FQNEAQ. The CDR3 contains 12 residues. CDR3 DNA: TGTGCCAGCAGCAGGGACGCCAATGAGCAGTTCTTC. This gives the protein CASSRDANEQFF.

This clonotype was observed a handful of times. The genes are TRBV7-9 and TRBJ2-3; the match to TRBD1 covers 8 bases. V gave up 8 bases and J gave up 0 bases; unmatched junction bases: 7. The CDR3 covers 15 residues. Germline V lookup: CDR1 SEHNR, CDR2 FQNEAQ (reference sequence). CDR3 DNA: TGTGCCAGCCAGCAGGGGGCTTCAAGCACAGATACGCAGTATTTT. Amino acid sequence: CASQQGASSTDTQYF.

The genes are TRBV6-6 and TRBJ2-1, with no clear D. The CDR3 covers 11 residues. Germline values: CDR1 MNHNY, CDR2 SVGAGI (reference sequence). With 0 bases removed from V and 10 bases from J, the gap between germline ends came to 4 bases. The CDR3 nucleotides read TGTGCCAGCAGTTACTCAGTGGAGCAGTTCTTC. Its translation is CASSYSVEQFF.

In this sample, this clonotype turned up a few times. The chain joins TRBV6-8 to TRBJ2-3, with 9 bases lining up with TRBD1. With V trimmed by 7 bases and J by 3 bases, 2 bases remained unmatched. The germline gives CDR1 MNHGY, CDR2 SAAAGT. The CDR3 is made up of 13 amino acids. CDR3 region: CASTDRGTDTQYF. The CDR3 DNA sequence: TGTGCCAGCACGGACAGGGGTACAGATACGCAGTATTTT.

This clonotype was picked up a small number of times. The rearrangement links TRBV12-3 or TRBV12-4 to TRBJ2-1; tentative D call: TRBD2 (6 bases). This CDR3 is built from 16 residues. V was pared by 0 bases and J by 6 bases, with 15 bases between. CDR3 nucleotides: TGTGCCAGCAGTTTAGCGCCGGGACTGTATGTCAATGAGCAGTTCTTC. Its protein product is CASSLAPGLYVNEQFF.

The chain has TRBV20-1 and TRBJ2-5; D unclear. Germline V CDR1 and CDR2: DFQATT, SNEGSKA (reference sequence). V shed 0 bases and J shed 7 bases, with 12 bases lying between them. The CDR3 length is 13 residues. In nucleotides, the CDR3 is TGCAGTGCTAGAGATCCCCCTCCCTTGACCCAGTACTTC. Translating it yields CSARDPPPLTQYF.

V and J are TRBV5-1 and TRBJ2-7; D is unclear. Germline-derived CDR1 and CDR2 are SGHRS and YFSETQ. The CDR3 spans 13 residues. Trimming stripped 3 bases from V and 2 bases from J, with 9 bases between. CDR3 sequence reads: CASSSIGPYEQYF. The CDR3 DNA sequence: TGCGCCAGCAGCTCTATAGGCCCCTACGAGCAGTACTTC.

Many counts were recorded for this clonotype. This chain joins TRBV6-2 or TRBV6-3 and TRBJ2-7; D is uncertain. The CDR3 covers 15 residues. The V gene's germline CDR1 is MNHEY and CDR2 SVGEGT. The V end lost 2 bases, the J end lost 2 bases, and 13 bases lay between the germline ends. CDR3 loop: CASSYLGTAAYEQYF. The CDR3 DNA reads TGTGCCAGCAGTTACCTCGGAACCGCCGCCTACGAGCAGTACTTC.

This clonotype was recorded a few times. The chain employs TRBV12-3 or TRBV12-4 and TRBJ2-1; 12 nucleotides align to TRBD2. CDR3 length: 15 amino acids. V shed 5 bases, J shed 8 bases, and the junction held 7 bases outside the gene matches. CDR3: CASSPRLAGAYEQFF. The DNA of the CDR3 is TGTGCCAGCAGTCCCCGACTAGCGGGGGCCTATGAGCAGTTCTTC.

This rearrangement joins TRBV14 to TRBJ1-1; D is uncertain. V gave up 1 base and J gave up 3 bases, with 12 bases separating them. CDR3 length equals 15 residues. In germline, CDR1 is SGHDN, CDR2 FVKESK. The CDR3 DNA reads as TGTGCCAGCAGCCAAGCTAACTGGAGGGACACTGAAGCTTTCTTT. Translating it yields CASSQANWRDTEAFF.

The V and J genes are TRBV29-1 and TRBJ2-3, with D tentatively TRBD2 (5 bases). Germline CDR1 and CDR2: SQVTM and ANQGSEA. The V end was cut by 0 bases, the J end by 3 bases, with 13 bases between. This CDR3 is built from 15 residues. DNA for the CDR3: TGCAGCGTTGAAGATTGGAGCGGACCAACAGATACGCAGTATTTT. It encodes CSVEDWSGPTDTQYF.

The table lists this clonotype with a few counts. The chain links TRBV19 to TRBJ2-4; 12 nucleotides line up with TRBD2. With V trimmed by 4 bases and J by 7 bases, 2 bases remained unmatched. Looked up from germline, CDR1 is LNHDA and CDR2 is SQIVND (reference sequence). The CDR3 consists of 14 residues. This CDR3 reads CASSTGLAGNIQYF. The CDR3 nucleotides read TGTGCCAGTAGTACGGGACTAGCGGGCAACATTCAGTACTTC.